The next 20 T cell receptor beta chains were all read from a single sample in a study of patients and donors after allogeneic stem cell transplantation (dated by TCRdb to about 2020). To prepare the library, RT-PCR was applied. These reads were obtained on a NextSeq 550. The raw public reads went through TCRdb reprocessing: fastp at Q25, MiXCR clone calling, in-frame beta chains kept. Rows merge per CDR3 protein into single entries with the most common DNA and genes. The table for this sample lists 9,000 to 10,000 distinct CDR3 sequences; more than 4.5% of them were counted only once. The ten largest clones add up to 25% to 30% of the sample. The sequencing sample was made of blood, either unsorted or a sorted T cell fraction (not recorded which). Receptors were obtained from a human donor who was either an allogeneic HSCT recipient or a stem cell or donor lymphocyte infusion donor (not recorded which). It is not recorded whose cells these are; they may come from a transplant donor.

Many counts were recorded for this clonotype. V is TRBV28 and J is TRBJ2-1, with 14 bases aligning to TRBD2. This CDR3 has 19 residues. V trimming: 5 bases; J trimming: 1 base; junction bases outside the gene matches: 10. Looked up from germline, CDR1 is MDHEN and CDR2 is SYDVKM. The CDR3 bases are TGTGCCAGCAGTCCCGGGACTAGCGGGAGCCGGGGGTCCTACAATGAGCAGTTCTTC. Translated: CASSPGTSGSRGSYNEQFF. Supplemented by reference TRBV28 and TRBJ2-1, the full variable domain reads DVKVTQSSRYLVKRTGEKVFLECVQDMDHENMFWYRQDPGLGLRLIYFSYDVKMKEKGDIPEGYSVSREKKERFSLILESASTNQTSMYLCASSPGTSGSRGSYNEQFFGPGTRLTVL.

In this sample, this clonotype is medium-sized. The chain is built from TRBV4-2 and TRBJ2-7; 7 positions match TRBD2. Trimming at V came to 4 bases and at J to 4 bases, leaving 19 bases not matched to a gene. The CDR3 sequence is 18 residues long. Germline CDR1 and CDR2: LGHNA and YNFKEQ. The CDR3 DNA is TGTGCCAGCAGCCTACCCTTGGGCGGGAGAATGGAGGGTTACGAGCAGTACTTC. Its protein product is CASSLPLGGRMEGYEQYF.

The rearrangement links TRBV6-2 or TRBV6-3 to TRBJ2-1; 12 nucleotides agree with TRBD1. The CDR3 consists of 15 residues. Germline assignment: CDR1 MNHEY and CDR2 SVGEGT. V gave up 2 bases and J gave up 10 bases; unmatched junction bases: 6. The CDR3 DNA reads TGTGCCAGCAGTTACAGGGGACAGGGGGCTGGCGAGCAGTTCTTC. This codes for CASSYRGQGAGEQFF.

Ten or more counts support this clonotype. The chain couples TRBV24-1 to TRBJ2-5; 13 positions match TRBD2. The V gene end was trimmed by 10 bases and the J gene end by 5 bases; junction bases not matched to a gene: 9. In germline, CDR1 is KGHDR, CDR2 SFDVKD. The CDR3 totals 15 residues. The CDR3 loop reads CATGLAGPSEETQYF. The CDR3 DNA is TGTGCCACGGGACTAGCGGGACCCTCCGAGGAGACCCAGTACTTC.

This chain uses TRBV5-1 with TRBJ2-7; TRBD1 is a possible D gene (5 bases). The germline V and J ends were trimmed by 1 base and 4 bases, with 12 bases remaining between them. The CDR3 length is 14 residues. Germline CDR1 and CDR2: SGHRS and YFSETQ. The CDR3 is CASSLSGQGYEQYF. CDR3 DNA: TGCGCCAGCAGCTTGTCAGGGCAGGGTTACGAGCAGTACTTC.

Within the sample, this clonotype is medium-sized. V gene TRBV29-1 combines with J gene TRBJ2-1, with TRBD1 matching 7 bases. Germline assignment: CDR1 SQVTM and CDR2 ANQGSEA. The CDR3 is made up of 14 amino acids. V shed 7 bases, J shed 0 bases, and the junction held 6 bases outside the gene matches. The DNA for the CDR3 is TGCAGCGCACACCGACAGGGCTCCTACAATGAGCAGTTCTTC. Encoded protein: CSAHRQGSYNEQFF.

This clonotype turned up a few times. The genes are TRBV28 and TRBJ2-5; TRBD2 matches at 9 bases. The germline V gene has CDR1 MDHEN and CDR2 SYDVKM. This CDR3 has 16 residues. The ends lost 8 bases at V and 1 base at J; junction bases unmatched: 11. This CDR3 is CASSTIGLALQETQYF. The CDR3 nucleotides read TGTGCCAGCTCAACAATTGGACTAGCGCTCCAAGAGACCCAGTACTTC. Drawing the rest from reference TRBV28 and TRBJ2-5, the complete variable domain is DVKVTQSSRYLVKRTGEKVFLECVQDMDHENMFWYRQDPGLGLRLIYFSYDVKMKEKGDIPEGYSVSREKKERFSLILESASTNQTSMYLCASSTIGLALQETQYFGPGTRLLVL.

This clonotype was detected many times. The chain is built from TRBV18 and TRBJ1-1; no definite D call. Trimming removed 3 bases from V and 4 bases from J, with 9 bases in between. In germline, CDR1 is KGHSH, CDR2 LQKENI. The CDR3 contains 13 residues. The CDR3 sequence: CASSPGLVTEAFF. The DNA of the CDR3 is TGTGCCAGCTCACCCGGTTTGGTCACTGAAGCTTTCTTT.

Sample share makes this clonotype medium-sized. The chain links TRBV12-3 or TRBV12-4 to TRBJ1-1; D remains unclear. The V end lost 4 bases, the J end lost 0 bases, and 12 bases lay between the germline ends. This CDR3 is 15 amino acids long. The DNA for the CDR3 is TGTGCCAGCAGTTCCCGAAAGGTTATGAACACTGAAGCTTTCTTT. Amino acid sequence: CASSSRKVMNTEAFF.

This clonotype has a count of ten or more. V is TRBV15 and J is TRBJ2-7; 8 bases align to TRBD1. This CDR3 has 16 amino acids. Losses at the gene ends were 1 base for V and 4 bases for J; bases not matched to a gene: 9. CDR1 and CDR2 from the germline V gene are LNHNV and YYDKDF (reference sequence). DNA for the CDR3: TGTGCCACCAGCAGAGGGACAGGGCGTGGGGGGTACGAGCAGTACTTC. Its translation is CATSRGTGRGGYEQYF.

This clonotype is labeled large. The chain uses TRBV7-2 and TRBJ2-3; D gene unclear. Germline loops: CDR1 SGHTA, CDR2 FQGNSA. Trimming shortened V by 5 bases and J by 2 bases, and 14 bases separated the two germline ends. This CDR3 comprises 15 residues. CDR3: CASSRTQRNTDTQYF. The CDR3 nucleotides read TGTGCCAGCAGCCGCACTCAGAGGAACACAGATACGCAGTATTTT.

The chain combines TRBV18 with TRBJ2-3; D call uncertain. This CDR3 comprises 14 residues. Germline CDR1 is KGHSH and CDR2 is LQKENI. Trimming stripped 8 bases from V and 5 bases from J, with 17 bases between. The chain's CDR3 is CASRSTGSGDTQYF. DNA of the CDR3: TGTGCCAGCCGATCCACTGGTTCAGGAGATACGCAGTATTTT. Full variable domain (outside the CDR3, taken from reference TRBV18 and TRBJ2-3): NAGVMQNPRHLVRRRGQEARLRCSPMKGHSHVYWYRQLPEEGLKFMVYLQKENIIDESGMPKERFSAEFPKEGPSILRIQQVVRGDSAAYFCASRSTGSGDTQYFGPGTRLTVL.

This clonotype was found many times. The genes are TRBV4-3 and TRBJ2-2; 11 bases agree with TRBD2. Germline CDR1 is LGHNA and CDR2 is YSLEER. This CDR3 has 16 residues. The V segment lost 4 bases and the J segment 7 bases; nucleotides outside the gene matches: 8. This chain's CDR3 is CASSPYSGRAGGELFF. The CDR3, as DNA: TGCGCCAGCAGCCCTTATAGCGGGAGGGCCGGCGGGGAGCTGTTTTTT.

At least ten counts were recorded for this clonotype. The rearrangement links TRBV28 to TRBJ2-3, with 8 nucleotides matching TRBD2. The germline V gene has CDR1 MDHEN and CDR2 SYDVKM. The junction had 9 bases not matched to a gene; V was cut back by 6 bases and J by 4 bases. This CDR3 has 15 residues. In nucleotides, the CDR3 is TGTGCCAGCAGCTTGATAAGCGGGAGCGCAGATACGCAGTATTTT. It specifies CASSLISGSADTQYF.

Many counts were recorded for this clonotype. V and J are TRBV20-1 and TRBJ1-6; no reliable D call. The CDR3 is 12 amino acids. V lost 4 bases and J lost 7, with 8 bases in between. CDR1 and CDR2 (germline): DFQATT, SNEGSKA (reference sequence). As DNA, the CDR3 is TGCAGTGCTAAGCCGGGGAATTCACCCCTCCACTTT. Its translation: CSAKPGNSPLHF.

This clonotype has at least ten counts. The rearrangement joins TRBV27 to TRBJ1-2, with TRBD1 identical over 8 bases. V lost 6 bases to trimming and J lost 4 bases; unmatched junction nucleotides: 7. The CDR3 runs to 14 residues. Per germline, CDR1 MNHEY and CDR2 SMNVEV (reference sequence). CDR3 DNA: TGTGCCAGCAGCCAACAGGGGGGGTCCTATGGCTACACCTTC. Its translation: CASSQQGGSYGYTF.

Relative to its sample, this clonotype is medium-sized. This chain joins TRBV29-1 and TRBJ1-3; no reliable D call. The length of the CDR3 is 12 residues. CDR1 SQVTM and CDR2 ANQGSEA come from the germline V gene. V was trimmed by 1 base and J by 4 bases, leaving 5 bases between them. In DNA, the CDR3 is TGCAGCGTTGAAGGACCAGGAAACACCATATATTTT. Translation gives CSVEGPGNTIYF.

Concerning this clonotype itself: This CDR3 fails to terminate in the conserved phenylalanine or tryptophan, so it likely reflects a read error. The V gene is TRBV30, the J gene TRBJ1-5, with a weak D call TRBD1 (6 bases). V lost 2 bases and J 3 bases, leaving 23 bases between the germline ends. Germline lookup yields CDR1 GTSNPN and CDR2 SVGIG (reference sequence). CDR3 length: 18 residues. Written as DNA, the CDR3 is TGTGCCTGGAGTTCTAAGGTACAGGGATTAAGATACAATCAGCCCCAGCATTCT. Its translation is CAWSSKVQGLRYNQPQHS.

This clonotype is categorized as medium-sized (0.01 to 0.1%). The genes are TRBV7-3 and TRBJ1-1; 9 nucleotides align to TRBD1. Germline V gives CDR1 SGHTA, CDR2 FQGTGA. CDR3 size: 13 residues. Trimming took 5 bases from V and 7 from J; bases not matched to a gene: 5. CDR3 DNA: TGTGCCAGCAGCCAGGGACAGGGTCTTGAAGCTTTCTTT. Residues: CASSQGQGLEAFF.

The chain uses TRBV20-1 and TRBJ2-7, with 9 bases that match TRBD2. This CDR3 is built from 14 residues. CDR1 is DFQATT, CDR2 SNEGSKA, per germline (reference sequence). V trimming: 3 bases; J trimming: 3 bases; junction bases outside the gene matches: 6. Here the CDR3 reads CSASLRGRGYEQYF. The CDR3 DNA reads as TGCAGTGCTAGCCTCCGCGGGAGGGGCTACGAGCAGTACTTC.